The 22 T cell receptor beta chains below all came from one sample that was sequenced in a study of CD8+ T cells in alopecia areata. TCR sequencing used cDNA made by reverse transcription of extracted RNA. Assay: immunoSEQ multiplex PCR; the TCRdb copy retains only in-frame clones and omits some. The data hold approximately 200,000 clones, with 60% observed a single time. The treatment denotes: oral pan-JAK inhibitor, 5-10 mg twice daily. The sample in question was CD4+ T cells sorted from blood, obtained at week 4, from a patient treated with tofacitinib. The receptors here all came from a human donor with alopecia areata.

This clone was observed a few times. The rearrangement links TRBV29-1 to TRBJ1-2; D unclear. Trimming took off 4 bases at V and 2 bases at J, with 5 bases between the two ends. Germline V gives CDR1 SQVTM, CDR2 ANQGSEA. The CDR3 loop spans 11 amino acids. This CDR3 reads CSVARNYGYTF. CDR3 nucleotides: TGCAGCGTTGCCAGGAACTATGGCTACACCTTC.

The V and J genes are TRBV5-4 and TRBJ1-2; possible D gene TRBD1, 6 bases. Germline V CDR1 and CDR2: SGHNT, YYREEE (reference sequence). Trimming removed 0 bases from V and 4 bases from J, with 16 bases in between. This CDR3 has 16 residues. CDR3 region: CASSLAWAGDGYGYTF. In DNA, the CDR3 is TGTGCCAGCAGCTTGGCCTGGGCAGGGGATGGCTATGGCTACACCTTC.

The gene calls are TRBV27 and TRBJ2-7, with TRBD1 matching over 12 bases. Trimming took 2 bases from V and 5 from J; bases not matched to a gene: 4. This CDR3 has 15 amino acids. Germline V gene lookup returns CDR1 MNHEY and CDR2 SMNVEV (reference sequence). The CDR3 nucleotides are TGTGCCAGCAGTTTAAGGGGGACAGGGGGCCACGAGCAGTACTTC. Translated: CASSLRGTGGHEQYF.

The rearrangement joins TRBV2 to TRBJ1-5; 7 nucleotides agree with TRBD1. The CDR3 covers 14 residues. Per germline, CDR1 SNHLY and CDR2 FYNNEI. Unmatched junction bases numbered 6, after V lost 1 base and J lost 9 bases. DNA of the CDR3: TGTGCCAGCAGTGAAGAGACAGGGCGGGCGCCCCAGCATTTT. Its translation: CASSEETGRAPQHF.

The gene calls are TRBV28 and TRBJ2-3, with D maybe TRBD2 (6 bases). The germline gives CDR1 MDHEN, CDR2 SYDVKM. The V and J ends lost 5 bases and 2 bases respectively, with 20 bases between them. The CDR3 totals 17 residues. The CDR3 nucleotides are TGTGCCAGCAGTCCTCAACGGGGGAAGCGGACCACAGATACGCAGTATTTT. Its translation: CASSPQRGKRTTDTQYF.

This chain links TRBV30 with TRBJ2-5, with TRBD2 matching 8 bases. The CDR3 has 16 residues. CDR1 is GTSNPN, CDR2 SVGIG, per germline (reference sequence). V trimming: 6 bases; J trimming: 6 bases; junction bases outside the gene matches: 18. The CDR3 nucleotides read TGTGCCTGTACACGAAGGGGACTAGACGGGAGGCAGACCCAGTACTTC. Translation gives CACTRRGLDGRQTQYF.

V gene TRBV4-3 combines with J gene TRBJ2-7; 10 bases fit TRBD1. This CDR3 has 17 amino acids. V lost 0 bases, J lost 2 bases, and 7 bases stayed unmatched. The germline V gene encodes CDR1 LGHNA and CDR2 YSLEER. CDR3 coding DNA: TGCGCCAGCAGCCAAGAGAGGACAGGGGGAATCCCCTACGAGCAGTACTTC. The encoded protein is CASSQERTGGIPYEQYF.

The rearrangement uses TRBV23-1 and TRBJ1-4; perhaps TRBD1 as D (5 bases). TRBV23-1 is treated as an ORF (open reading frame) with a function not yet certain. The germline V and J ends were trimmed by 6 bases and 4 bases, with 18 bases remaining between them. CDR3 length: 16 amino acids. The CDR3 nucleotides read TGCGCCAGCAGACTGAAAGGGGAGAGGGTTAATGAAAAACTGTTTTTT. Translation gives CASRLKGERVNEKLFF.

This chain joins TRBV5-1 and TRBJ1-5; D call uncertain. Germline loops: CDR1 SGHRS, CDR2 YFSETQ. With 1 base removed from V and 4 bases from J, the gap between germline ends came to 9 bases. CDR3 length: 14 residues. The CDR3 loop reads CASSLMGSNQPQHF. CDR3 in DNA: TGCGCCAGCAGCTTGATGGGGAGTAATCAGCCCCAGCATTTT.

The V call is TRBV25-1, the J call TRBJ1-6, with D maybe TRBD1 (5 bases). Trimming shortened V by 0 bases and J by 9 bases, and 18 bases separated the two germline ends. This CDR3 is 17 amino acids long. The germline V gene has CDR1 MGHDK and CDR2 SYGVNS. This chain's CDR3 is CASSEYSPGSGSSPLHF. The DNA for the CDR3 is TGTGCCAGCAGTGAATATAGTCCAGGGTCGGGTAGTTCACCCCTCCACTTT.

The rearrangement joins TRBV6-5 to TRBJ2-7, with TRBD1 matching 9 bases. The CDR3 is 15 amino acids. In germline, CDR1 is MNHEY, CDR2 SVGAGI. With V trimmed by 7 bases and J by 5 bases, 12 bases remained unmatched. CDR3 sequence (DNA): TGTGCCAGCACCCCCGCGGGGGACAGGGTCCACGAGCAGTACTTC. It encodes CASTPAGDRVHEQYF.

The chain is built from TRBV2 and TRBJ2-5, with D possibly being TRBD1 (6 bases). Trimming took off 5 bases at V and 5 bases at J, with 18 bases between the two ends. The CDR3 totals 15 residues. Germline CDR1 is SNHLY and CDR2 is FYNNEI. The CDR3 spells CASSPQGDGVETQYF. The CDR3 DNA follows: TGTGCCAGCAGTCCACAGGGAGATGGGGTTGAGACCCAGTACTTC. Using reference TRBV2 and TRBJ2-5 for the parts outside the CDR3, the full variable domain is EPEVTQTPSHQVTQMGQEVILRCVPISNHLYFYWYRQILGQKVEFLVSFYNNEISEKSEIFDDQFSVERPDGSNFTLKIRSTKLEDSAMYFCASSPQGDGVETQYFGPGTRLLVL.

The chain links TRBV29-1 to TRBJ2-1; 12 nucleotides agree with TRBD2. Unmatched junction bases numbered 10, after V lost 3 bases and J lost 1 base. This CDR3 is built from 18 residues. Germline loops: CDR1 SQVTM, CDR2 ANQGSEA. The CDR3 nucleotides are TGCAGCGTTGATTCGGCTAGCGGGGGGGTTTGGTCCTACAATGAGCAGTTCTTC. Its protein is CSVDSASGGVWSYNEQFF.

The CDR3 DNA is TGTGCCAGCAGTTTCTTGGCGGCAAAGGAGACCCAGTACTTC. Amino acids: CASSFLAAKETQYF. The rearrangement joins TRBV28 to TRBJ2-5; D call uncertain. The CDR3 totals 14 residues. V lost 3 bases, J lost 5 bases, and 13 bases lay in between. Per germline, CDR1 MDHEN and CDR2 SYDVKM.

The chain employs TRBV27 and TRBJ1-1; possibly TRBD1 for D (6 bases). The CDR3 is 19 amino acids. V was trimmed by 5 bases and J by 2 bases, leaving 27 bases between them. Per the germline V gene, CDR1 is MNHEY and CDR2 is SMNVEV (reference sequence). CDR3 sequence: CASSPTNTYWTDFNTEAFF. The CDR3 DNA sequence: TGTGCCAGCAGTCCTACGAATACCTACTGGACAGATTTTAACACTGAAGCTTTCTTT.

J is TRBJ2-7 and V is TRBV4-1; D unclear. Between the trimmed V and J ends, which lost 1 base and 5 bases, there was a span of 15 bases. The CDR3 runs 15 residues. CDR1 MGHRA and CDR2 YSYEKL come from the germline V gene. The CDR3 coding sequence is TGCGCCAGCAGCCAAGTAGGAGCCAGAACTGACGAGCAGTACTTC. Translating it yields CASSQVGARTDEQYF.

This clone was observed a few times. The V call is TRBV7-2, the J call TRBJ1-2; D gene ambiguous. Germline CDR1 and CDR2: SGHTA and FQGNSA. CDR3 size: 12 residues. V shed 0 bases and J shed 5 bases, with 4 bases lying between them. The CDR3 nucleotides read TGTGCCAGCAGCTTAGCGCGGTATGGCTACACCTTC. Encoded protein: CASSLARYGYTF.

The table lists this clone with a few counts. The V call is TRBV30, the J call TRBJ2-5; TRBD2 matches at 10 bases. Germline CDR1 and CDR2: GTSNPN and SVGIG (reference sequence). The J segment lost 2 bases and the V segment lost 5 bases, leaving 2 bases of the junction unmatched. This CDR3 comprises 13 residues. CDR3 sequence (DNA): TGTGCCTGGGGACTAGCGGTACAAGAGACCCAGTACTTC. Amino acids: CAWGLAVQETQYF.

J is TRBJ2-3 and V is TRBV28; D is possibly TRBD2 (7 bases). The CDR3 is 15 residues long. Germline CDR1 MDHEN, CDR2 SYDVKM. Trimming took off 5 bases at V and 2 bases at J, with 14 bases between the two ends. The CDR3 nucleotides read TGTGCCAGCAGTACCCGGGGGGCGCCCACAGATACGCAGTATTTT. It yields the protein CASSTRGAPTDTQYF.

CDR3: CASSSGQTGETQYF. CDR3 nucleotides: TGTGCCAGCTCATCGGGACAGACGGGAGAGACCCAGTACTTC. The chain recombines TRBV5-4 with TRBJ2-5, with 7 nucleotides matching TRBD1. In germline, CDR1 is SGHNT, CDR2 YYREEE (reference sequence). V gave up 7 bases and J gave up 4 bases; unmatched junction bases: 10. This CDR3 comprises 14 residues. The whole variable domain, remainder taken from reference TRBV5-4 and TRBJ2-5, is ETGVTQSPTHLIKTRGQQVTLRCSSQSGHNTVSWYQQALGQGPQFIFQYYREEENGRGNFPPRFSGLQFPNYSSELNVNALELDDSALYLCASSSGQTGETQYFGPGTRLLVL.

The rearrangement uses TRBV28 and TRBJ1-2; tentatively, D is TRBD1 (6 bases). Trimming removed 6 bases from V and 6 bases from J, with 17 bases in between. Germline V gives CDR1 MDHEN, CDR2 SYDVKM. The CDR3 is 14 residues long. The CDR3 coding sequence is TGTGCCAGCAGATGGGGCCGGGGGCGCCATGGCTACACCTTC. Amino acid sequence: CASRWGRGRHGYTF.

In the case of this clone: The junction and the germline gene differ at one end; a read error may be behind it. The chain couples TRBV30 to TRBJ2-3, with a possible D match to TRBD2 (6 bases). The germline V gene has CDR1 GTSNPN and CDR2 SVGIG (reference sequence). The CDR3 runs 17 residues. The CDR3 loop reads CAWSGGVWAGKTDMQYF. CDR3 nucleotides: TGTGCCTGGAGTGGGGGGGTTTGGGCAGGGAAAACAGATATGCAGTATTTT. Filled out from reference TRBV30 and TRBJ2-3, the complete variable domain reads SQTIHQWPATLVQPVGSPLSLECTVEGTSNPNLYWYRQAAGRGLQLLFYSVGIGQISSEVPQNLSASRPQDRQFILSSKKLLLSDSGFYLCAWSGGVWAGKTDMQYFGPGTRLTVL.